This T cell receptor beta chain derives from a study of shared clonotypes between healthy human individuals. Trimming removed 3 bases from V and 7 bases from J; junction bases left unmatched: 8. This CDR3 is built from 14 residues. Looked up from germline, CDR1 is SNHLY and CDR2 is FYNNEI. The assay was run at deep level. Assay: immunoSEQ multiplex PCR; the TCRdb copy retains only in-frame clones and omits some. The sample holds some 2.1 million clones, roughly 94% seen once. Source material: naive CD4+ T cells sorted from blood. The subset denotes: CD45RA+ positively selected. This clonotype was obtained from a man aged 18 to 30 in good health. This sequence joins TRBV2 and TRBJ1-2; the match to TRBD1 covers 7 bases. This CDR3 reads CASSDPGGASGYTF. The DNA for the CDR3 is TGTGCCAGCAGTGATCCAGGGGGGGCTAGTGGCTACACCTTC.